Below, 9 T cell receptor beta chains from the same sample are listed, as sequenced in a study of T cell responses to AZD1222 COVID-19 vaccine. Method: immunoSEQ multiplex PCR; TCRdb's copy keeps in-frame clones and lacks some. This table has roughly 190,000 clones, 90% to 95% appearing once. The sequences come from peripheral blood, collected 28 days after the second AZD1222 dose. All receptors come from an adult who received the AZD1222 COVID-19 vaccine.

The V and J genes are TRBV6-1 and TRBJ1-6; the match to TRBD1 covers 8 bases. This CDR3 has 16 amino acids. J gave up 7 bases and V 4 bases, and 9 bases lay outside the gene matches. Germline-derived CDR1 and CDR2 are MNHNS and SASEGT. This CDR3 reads CASSVPGGRLNSPLHF. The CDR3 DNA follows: TGTGCCAGCAGTGTACCAGGGGGCCGCCTGAATTCACCCCTCCACTTT.

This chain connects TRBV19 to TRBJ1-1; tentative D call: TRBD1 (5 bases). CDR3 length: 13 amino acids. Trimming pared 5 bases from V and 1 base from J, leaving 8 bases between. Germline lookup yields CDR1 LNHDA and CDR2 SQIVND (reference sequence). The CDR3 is CASSPGQNTEAFF. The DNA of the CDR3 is TGTGCCAGTAGTCCCGGACAGAACACTGAAGCTTTCTTT.

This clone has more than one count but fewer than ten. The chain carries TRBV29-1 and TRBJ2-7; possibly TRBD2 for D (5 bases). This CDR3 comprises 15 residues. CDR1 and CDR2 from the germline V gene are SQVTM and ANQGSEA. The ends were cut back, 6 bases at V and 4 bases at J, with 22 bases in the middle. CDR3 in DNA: TGCAGCGTACGAGGGATTCGCGGACCGAGGTACGAGCAGTACTTC. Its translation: CSVRGIRGPRYEQYF.

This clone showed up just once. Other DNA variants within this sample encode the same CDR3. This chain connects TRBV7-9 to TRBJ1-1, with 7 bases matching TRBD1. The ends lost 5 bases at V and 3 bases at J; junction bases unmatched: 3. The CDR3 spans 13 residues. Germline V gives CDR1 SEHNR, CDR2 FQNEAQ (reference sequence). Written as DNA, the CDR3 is TGTGCCAGCAGCCTTACAGGGGACACTGAAGCTTTCTTT. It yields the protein CASSLTGDTEAFF. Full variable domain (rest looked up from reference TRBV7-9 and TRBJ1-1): DTGVSQNPRHKITKRGQNVTFRCDPISEHNRLYWYRQTLGQGPEFLTYFQNEAQLEKSRLLSDRFSAERPKGSFSTLEIQRTEQGDSAMYLCASSLTGDTEAFFGQGTRLTVV.

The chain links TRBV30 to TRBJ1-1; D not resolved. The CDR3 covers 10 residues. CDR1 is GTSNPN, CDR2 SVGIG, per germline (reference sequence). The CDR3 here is CAGGVNEAFF. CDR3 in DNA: TGTGCGGGCGGCGTAAATGAAGCTTTCTTT.

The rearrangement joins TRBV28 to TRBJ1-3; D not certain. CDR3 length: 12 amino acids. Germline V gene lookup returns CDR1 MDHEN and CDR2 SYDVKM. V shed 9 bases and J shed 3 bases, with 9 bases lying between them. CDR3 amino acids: CASRPNGNTIYF. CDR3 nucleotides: TGTGCCAGTCGCCCTAATGGAAACACCATATATTTT.

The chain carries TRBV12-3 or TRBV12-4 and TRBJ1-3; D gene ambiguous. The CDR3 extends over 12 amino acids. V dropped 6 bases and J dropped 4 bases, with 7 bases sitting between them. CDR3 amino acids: CASRLRGNTIYF. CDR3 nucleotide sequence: TGTGCCAGCAGACTGAGGGGAAACACCATATATTTT.

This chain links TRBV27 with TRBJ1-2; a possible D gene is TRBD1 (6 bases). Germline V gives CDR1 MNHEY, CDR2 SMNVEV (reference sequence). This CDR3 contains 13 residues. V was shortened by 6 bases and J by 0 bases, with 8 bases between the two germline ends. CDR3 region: CASSTGSNYGYTF. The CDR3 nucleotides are TGTGCCAGCAGCACAGGGTCTAACTATGGCTACACCTTC.

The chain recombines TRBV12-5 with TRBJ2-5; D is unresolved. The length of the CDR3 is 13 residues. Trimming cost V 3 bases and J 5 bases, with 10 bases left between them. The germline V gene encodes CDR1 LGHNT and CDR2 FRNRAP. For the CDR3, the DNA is TGTGCTAGTGGTTTCGGCGAGCCGGAGACCCAGTACTTC. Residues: CASGFGEPETQYF.